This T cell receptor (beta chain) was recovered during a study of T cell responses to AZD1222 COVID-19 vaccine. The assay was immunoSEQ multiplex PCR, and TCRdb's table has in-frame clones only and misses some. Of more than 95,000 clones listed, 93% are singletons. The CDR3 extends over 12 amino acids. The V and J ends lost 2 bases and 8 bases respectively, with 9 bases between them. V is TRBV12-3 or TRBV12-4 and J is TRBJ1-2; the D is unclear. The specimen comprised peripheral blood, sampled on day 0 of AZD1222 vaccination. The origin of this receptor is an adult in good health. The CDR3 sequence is CASSLHGSGYTF. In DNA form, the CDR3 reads TGTGCCAGCAGTTTACACGGTTCAGGCTACACCTTC.